This entry lists 13 T cell receptor beta chains sequenced from one sample in a study of response to subunit inactivated influenza vaccine. In TCRdb, the RT-PCR reads were re-called with MiXCR into one record per CDR3 protein. This table holds 500,000 to 600,000 distinct CDR3 sequences, 14% found once. The source was PBMCs from blood, collected 11 to 12 days after vaccination. These TCRs come from a man in his fifties who received an inactivated influenza vaccine.

The V gene is TRBV20-1, the J gene TRBJ1-3; tentatively, D is TRBD1 (5 bases). Germline V gene data show CDR1 as DFQATT and CDR2 as SNEGSKA (reference sequence). The CDR3 runs to 15 residues. The V gene lost 4 bases and the J gene lost 4 bases, with 17 bases spanning the gap. The CDR3 DNA reads as TGCAGTGCTATGCGGAGAGGGACGGGCGGAAACACCATATATTTT. Its translation is CSAMRRGTGGNTIYF.

This clonotype has just a few counts. The J gene is TRBJ2-2, the V gene TRBV12-3 or TRBV12-4, with 13 bases aligning to TRBD2. The CDR3 extends over 18 amino acids. The V and J ends lost 5 bases and 4 bases, in that order; junction bases with no gene match: 10. CDR3 sequence reads: CASSTGTSGIVVTGELFF. DNA for the CDR3: TGTGCCAGCAGTACCGGGACTAGCGGGATTGTTGTCACCGGGGAGCTGTTTTTT.

This clonotype was detected only a few times. V is TRBV29-1 and J is TRBJ2-5; TRBD2 is a possible D gene (5 bases). The germline V gene has CDR1 SQVTM and CDR2 ANQGSEA. CDR3 size: 11 residues. V dropped 6 bases and J dropped 5 bases, with 10 bases sitting between them. The CDR3 nucleotides read TGCAGCGTCGGGGTGATGGAGACCCAGTACTTC. It is translated as CSVGVMETQYF.

The chain combines TRBV6-1 with TRBJ1-1, with D perhaps TRBD1 (5 bases). V was trimmed by 6 bases and J by 5 bases, leaving 22 bases between them. CDR1 is MNHNS, CDR2 SASEGT, per germline. The CDR3 runs 16 residues. CDR3 in DNA: TGTGCCAGCAGGAACGAATACAGGCGGCGAGTTACTGAAGCTTTCTTT. Its translation: CASRNEYRRRVTEAFF.

In this sample, this clonotype turned up many times. This sequence joins TRBV7-2 and TRBJ2-4; 7 nucleotides align to TRBD1. Unmatched junction bases numbered 12, after V lost 5 bases and J lost 2 bases. From germline, CDR1 is SGHTA and CDR2 FQGNSA. This CDR3 is 17 amino acids long. This CDR3 reads CASSPTRQGSTKNIQYF. In DNA form, the CDR3 reads TGTGCCAGCAGCCCCACTCGACAGGGATCGACCAAAAACATTCAGTACTTC.

The rearrangement joins TRBV15 to TRBJ2-7; no firm D call. The CDR3 is 14 residues long. In germline, CDR1 is LNHNV, CDR2 YYDKDF (reference sequence). Trimming removed 1 base at V and 4 bases at J, with 11 bases between. The CDR3 reads CATSRVGLGYEQYF. The CDR3, as DNA: TGTGCCACCAGCAGAGTAGGCCTTGGGTACGAGCAGTACTTC. The whole variable domain, filled in from reference TRBV15 and TRBJ2-7, reads DAMVIQNPRYQVTQFGKPVTLSCSQTLNHNVMYWYQQKSSQAPKLLFHYYDKDFNNEADTPDNFQSRRPNTSFCFLDIRSPGLGDTAMYLCATSRVGLGYEQYFGPGTRLTVT.

This clonotype was seen only a few times. This chain uses TRBV30 with TRBJ2-1, with 8 bases identical to TRBD2. Trimming removed 2 bases from V and 3 bases from J; junction bases left unmatched: 6. The CDR3 contains 15 residues. Germline assignment: CDR1 GTSNPN and CDR2 SVGIG (reference sequence). The CDR3 spells CAWSRIAGSYNEQFF. For the CDR3, the DNA is TGTGCCTGGAGTCGAATAGCGGGGAGCTACAATGAGCAGTTCTTC.

The chain recombines TRBV11-2 with TRBJ2-1; D unclear. The germline CDR1 and CDR2 sequences are SGHAT and FQNNGV. This CDR3 is 13 amino acids long. Deletions cut 2 bases from V and 7 bases from J, with 9 bases between. CDR3 protein: CASSLLAENEQFF. The CDR3 DNA sequence: TGTGCCAGCAGCTTATTGGCGGAGAATGAGCAGTTCTTC.

J is TRBJ1-6 and V is TRBV7-2; D gene ambiguous. V lost 2 bases and J lost 9, with 8 bases in between. Germline V CDR1 and CDR2: SGHTA, FQGNSA. CDR3 length: 13 amino acids. CDR3 region: CASSLKGLSPLHF. The CDR3 DNA sequence: TGTGCCAGCAGCTTAAAAGGCCTTTCACCCCTCCACTTT.

Note on this clonotype: A junction boundary mismatches the germline segment, possibly from a read error. The V gene is TRBV6-5, the J gene TRBJ1-2, with a tentative D call TRBD1 (5 bases). In germline, CDR1 is MNHEY, CDR2 SVGAGI. The CDR3 has 14 amino acids. CDR3 protein: CASRYSDRYYGYTF. CDR3 nucleotides: TGTGCCAGCAGATACTCTGACAGATACTATGGCTACACCTTC.

The chain couples TRBV29-1 to TRBJ2-5, with D unclear. The ends were cut back, 3 bases at V and 5 bases at J, with 16 bases in the middle. The CDR3 totals 14 residues. Germline assignment: CDR1 SQVTM and CDR2 ANQGSEA. The DNA of the CDR3 is TGCAGCGTTGAGAAGGGCAAAGGGATGGAGACCCAGTACTTC. Its translation: CSVEKGKGMETQYF.

This clonotype appeared a few times. V is TRBV2 and J is TRBJ2-5, with 10 bases matching TRBD2. This CDR3 region has 14 residues. CDR1 is SNHLY and CDR2 is FYNNEI in the germline V gene. The V gene end was trimmed by 8 bases and the J gene end by 5 bases; junction bases not matched to a gene: 8. In DNA form, the CDR3 reads TGTGCCAGCGGTACGGGGACTAGCGTGGAGACCCAGTACTTC. It encodes CASGTGTSVETQYF.

This clonotype was observed at least ten times. V and J are TRBV5-1 and TRBJ2-1, with D maybe TRBD2 (6 bases). CDR3 size: 15 residues. Per germline, CDR1 SGHRS and CDR2 YFSETQ. V lost 0 bases and J lost 1, with 8 bases in between. The CDR3 protein is CASSLGGESYNEQFF. The DNA for the CDR3 is TGCGCCAGCAGCTTGGGCGGGGAGTCCTACAATGAGCAGTTCTTC.